These T cell receptor beta chains were read from a single sample in a study of blood T cell repertoires in COVID-19. This table comes from immunoSEQ multiplex PCR, and its TCRdb copy is limited to in-frame clones, with some not included. The table records more than 40,000 clones, around 85% of them present only once. What was sequenced was peripheral blood. These receptor sequences come from a man aged 45 to 65 with active COVID-19. CDR3s include the opening cysteine and the closing phenylalanine or tryptophan. Each record gives: J gene, V gene, clone size, D gene, CDR3 DNA, CDR3 protein. D genes are given only for firm matches. Not every row has a clone size; where given, it reads once, few, many or a size class.

>TRBJ2-7|TRBV5-5|-|-
TGTGCCAGCAGCTTTTCCCGGGAGATCAGCTCCTACGAGCAGTACTTC
CASSFSREISSYEQYF
>TRBJ2-5|TRBV10-3|-|TRBD2
TGTGCCATCAGCCGGGGACTAGCGGGGGGGCCGCAAGAGACCCAGTACTTC
CAISRGLAGGPQETQYF
>TRBJ2-7|TRBV19|-|-
TGTGCCAGTAGTATAGCAGGGAACGAGCAGTACTTC
CASSIAGNEQYF
>TRBJ2-7|TRBV7-9|-|-
TGTGCCAGCAGCTTGGGCGACCAGGGCTACGAGCAGTACTTC
CASSLGDQGYEQYF
>TRBJ1-2|TRBV19|-|-
TGTGCCAGTAGTATAGTGGCGCGGGGCGGATACTATGGCTACACCTTC
CASSIVARGGYYGYTF
>TRBJ2-3|TRBV3-1/TRBV3-2|-|-
TGTGCCAGCAGCCCGCGGGGAGATACGCAGTATTTT
CASSPRGDTQYF
>TRBJ2-3|TRBV7-6|-|-
TGTGCCAGCAGCTCCCCGCCCGGGACACGAAGCACAGATACGCAGTATTTT
CASSSPPGTRSTDTQYF
>TRBJ1-6|TRBV4-3|once|-
TGCGCCAGCAGCCAAGATGAGGACTATAATTCACCCCTCCACTTT
CASSQDEDYNSPLHF
>TRBJ1-1|TRBV4-3|-|-
TGCGCCAGCAGCCAAGATGGGCCGGAGGGGACTGAAGCTTTCTTT
CASSQDGPEGTEAFF
>TRBJ1-5|TRBV30|-|TRBD1
TGTGCCTGGAGTGGGACAGGGGCCAATCAGCCCCAGCATTTT
CAWSGTGANQPQHF
>TRBJ1-1|TRBV7-8|-|TRBD1
TGTGCCAGCAGCTTAGCGGGACAGGGCGTAGCTTTCTTT
CASSLAGQGVAFF
>TRBJ2-3|TRBV7-9|-|-
TGTGCCAGCAGCTTAGTCGCAGATACGCAGTATTTT
CASSLVADTQYF
>TRBJ1-1|TRBV12-3/TRBV12-4|-|-
TGTGCCAGCAGTGTCCAGGGGCTCACTGAAGCTTTCTTT
CASSVQGLTEAFF
>TRBJ1-2|TRBV10-3|-|-
TGTGCCACCACAGGGCCCTATGGCTACACCTTC
CATTGPYGYTF
>TRBJ2-5|TRBV3-1/TRBV3-2|-|-
TGTGCCAGCAGCCTGACCCAGGGGGAGGCCCAGTACTTC
CASSLTQGEAQYF
>TRBJ2-1|TRBV5-1|-|-
TGCGCCAGCAGCTTGGCCGAGACTAGGGGCCGTGAGCAGTTCTTC
CASSLAETRGREQFF
>TRBJ2-6|TRBV19|-|-
TGTGCCAGTAGTTCCCGGACAGTGTCTGGGGCCAACGTCCTGACTTTC
CASSSRTVSGANVLTF
>TRBJ2-7|TRBV27|-|TRBD1
TGTGCCAGCAGTTTCACAGGGGGCAGAGTCGAGCAGTACTTC
CASSFTGGRVEQYF
>TRBJ1-3|TRBV6-5|-|-
TGTGCCAGCCCCGACTCTGCTGGAAACACCATATATTTT
CASPDSAGNTIYF